The source of this T cell receptor beta chain is a study of metastatic and nonmetastatic thyroid tumors. Each patient went into thyroid surgery without having received any treatment. Germline V gene sequence: CDR1 MNHNY, CDR2 SVGAGI (reference sequence). This CDR3 has 14 residues. V was pared by 3 bases and J by 0 bases, with 6 bases between. This clone was seen repeatedly, ten times or more. TCRdb used MiXCR to call clones anew from the PCR reads. This repertoire shows about 17,000 clones, about 15% found once; its top ten account for 15% to 20%. The TCR sequence derives from a male donor with papillary thyroid cancer or a benign thyroid nodule (not recorded which). Some clones in this sample may be carry-over from other donors' samples. V is TRBV6-6 and J is TRBJ2-1; D is uncertain. Material for sequencing was blood. The CDR3 DNA reads as TGTGCCAGCAGTTATTTGAGCTCCTACAATGAGCAGTTCTTC. Amino acids: CASSYLSSYNEQFF.